The entry below gives a single T cell receptor (beta chain) sequence along with its context. Its antigen is still unknown. This sample is part of a study of radiation and T cells in renal cell carcinoma. Points from the study as a whole: Top tumor clonotypes rose in blood 2 weeks post-radiation, then contracted.

Stated time point: blood 4 weeks post-SBRT, at nephrectomy. Noted treatment: 15 Gy SBRT to primary tumor, nephrectomy 4 weeks later. Blood was sampled at baseline, 2 weeks and 4 weeks after SBRT. V was trimmed by 1 base and J by 5 bases, leaving 12 bases between them. The CDR3 length is 14 residues. Germline-derived CDR1 and CDR2 are LNHNV and YYDKDF (reference sequence). Libraries were prepared by immunoSEQ multiplex PCR; TCRdb keeps only in-frame clonotypes and omits some of them. In the table there are about 83,000 clones, approximately 87% of which are singletons. The chain has TRBV15 and TRBJ2-7; D perhaps matches TRBD1 (6 bases). Here the sequenced sample was blood, taken from a patient whose treatment included radiotherapy and nephrectomy. The origin of this receptor is a woman aged 60-70 years with renal cell carcinoma. The CDR3 sequence is CATSRGQGSHEQYF. The CDR3, as DNA: TGTGCCACCAGCAGAGGGCAGGGGTCCCACGAGCAGTACTTC. The whole variable domain, remainder taken from reference TRBV15 and TRBJ2-7, is DAMVIQNPRYQVTQFGKPVTLSCSQTLNHNVMYWYQQKSSQAPKLLFHYYDKDFNNEADTPDNFQSRRPNTSFCFLDIRSPGLGDTAMYLCATSRGQGSHEQYFGPGTRLTVT.